Given below is one T cell receptor beta chain in context. The record originates from a study of T cell responses to AZD1222 COVID-19 vaccine. Clones were read by immunoSEQ multiplex PCR, and TCRdb kept only the in-frame ones, dropping some. The sample has tens of thousands of clones; around 86% are singletons. The trim removed 6 bases at V and 8 bases at J, leaving 7 bases unmatched. The CDR3 consists of 14 residues. The V gene's germline CDR1 is SEHNR and CDR2 FQNEAQ (reference sequence). Sequences were derived from peripheral blood, sampled on day 0 of AZD1222 vaccination. This chain joins TRBV7-9 and TRBJ1-4; 9 bases match TRBD1. This receptor was taken from an adult in good health. The CDR3 bases are TGTGCCAGCAGTTCTAGGACAGGGGACGAAAAACTGTTTTTT. This codes for CASSSRTGDEKLFF.